Sequencing of this T cell receptor (beta chain) was carried out in a study of blood T cell repertoires in COVID-19. Study as a whole: The analysed material was cDNA or gDNA that came from T cells, B-cell-depleted T cells, or PBMCs.

CDR3 length: 15 residues. V was pared by 4 bases and J by 8 bases, with 12 bases of the junction left unmatched. Germline loops: CDR1 LGHDT, CDR2 YNNKEL (reference sequence). In the authors' methods: Amplification with reference gene primers provided the estimates of nucleated cell counts. Libraries were prepared by immunoSEQ multiplex PCR; TCRdb keeps only in-frame clonotypes and omits some of them. V and J calls plus clone size are reproduced from that table; the DNA served to infer D and trimming. The sample has approximately 110,000 clones; 80% to 90% are singletons. The sample holds a few counts of this clone.

The rearrangement links TRBV3-1 (or the pseudogene TRBV3-2) to TRBJ1-2, with TRBD1 matching over 8 bases. The sequenced sample was peripheral blood. This TCR came from a woman in her 50s with acute or convalescent COVID-19. The CDR3 sequence is CASSRAGTGALGYTF. The CDR3 nucleotides are TGTGCCAGCAGCCGAGCCGGGACAGGTGCTCTGGGCTACACCTTC.